The source of this TCR beta chain is a study of identifying expanded T cells in peripheral blood. J gave up 2 bases and V 4 bases, and 4 bases lay outside the gene matches. CDR3 length: 13 amino acids. From germline, CDR1 is SQVTM and CDR2 ANQGSEA. Clones were read by immunoSEQ multiplex PCR, and TCRdb kept only the in-frame ones, dropping some. The sample yields fewer than 85,000 clones, almost 85% seen once. Healthy donors had no documented immune events, such as infections, while sampled. The source material was blood. This chain connects TRBV29-1 to TRBJ2-7; 8 bases map to TRBD1. The source is a person between 18 and 75 years old in good health. The CDR3 DNA follows: TGCAGCGTTGGGCGGACAGGGCCCTACGAGCAGTACTTC. Translating it yields CSVGRTGPYEQYF.